Detailed here is one TCR beta chain. Its specificity is not known. The data belong to a study of long-term antiretroviral therapy in people with HIV. The libraries were made with immunoSEQ v3.0 at survey level. Here immunoSEQ multiplex PCR was the method, and the copy in TCRdb shows in-frame clones only, minus some. The sample lists over 10,000 clones, 88% occurring once. The CDR3 spans 13 residues. Germline values: CDR1 GTSNPN, CDR2 SVGIG (reference sequence). The ends were cut back, 5 bases at V and 0 bases at J, with 8 bases in the middle. General observations from the study: Compared with controls, HIV repertoires showed narrower CDR3 length ranges.

This specimen was unsorted PBMCs, taken 2.1 years after starting antiretroviral therapy. The chain combines TRBV30 with TRBJ1-3; D is undetermined. This receptor was obtained from a woman between 40 and 55 years old with HIV. The CDR3 DNA follows: TGTGCCTGGGAGGGAGGCTCTGGAAACACCATATATTTT. The encoded protein is CAWEGGSGNTIYF.